This TCR beta chain stems from a study of blood T cell repertoires in COVID-19. Original data processing: Amplification of reference gene primers provided the estimated nucleated cell counts. Using immunoSEQ multiplex PCR, the repertoire was profiled, and TCRdb retains in-frame clones only, with some absent. V and J calls and clone size are given by that table; D and trimming were obtained from the DNA. The table records about 360,000 clones, around 86% of them present only once. The material sequenced was peripheral blood. The clonotype comes from a human donor in a cohort sampled during active COVID-19.

As DNA, the CDR3 is TGTGCCAGCAGTGGACAACTAGCGGGGGTCACAGATACGCAGTATTTT. This translates into CASSGQLAGVTDTQYF. The V call is TRBV6-1, the J call TRBJ2-3; 11 nucleotides line up with TRBD2. The CDR3 has 16 amino acids. Trimming at V came to 4 bases and at J to 2 bases, leaving 5 bases not matched to a gene. From germline, CDR1 is MNHNS and CDR2 SASEGT.